The sample holds a few counts of the clone carrying this T cell receptor beta chain. Among ophthalmopathy patients, the Clinical Activity Score reached at least 3, the NOSPECS grade reached at least 4, and duration remained under 3 months. Orbital computed tomography and thyroid ultrasound, together with serum TRAb and thyroxine and clinical symptoms, were used for diagnoses. The data stem from a study of T cells in Graves' hyperthyroidism and ophthalmopathy. On the study more broadly: Specimen type is peripheral blood, collected at initial diagnosis prior to any treatment.

RNA transcripts provided the source from which TCR beta CDR3 regions were amplified. The HTBI primer set drove a first-round RT-PCR of the TCR CDR3. MiXCR, run by TCRdb on the multiplex PCR reads, gives a single entry per CDR3 protein. In the table there are nearly 600,000 distinct CDR3 sequences, over 12% of which are singletons. CDR3 length: 21 residues. V shed 2 bases and J 0 bases; nucleotides not matched to a gene: 12. The germline gives CDR1 MNHEY, CDR2 SVGEGT. Sequencing was done on a sample of blood. This sequence was found in a woman younger than 35 with Graves' ophthalmopathy. This chain connects TRBV6-2 or TRBV6-3 to TRBJ2-4; 14 bases line up with TRBD2. DNA of the CDR3: TGTGCCAGCAGTTACACCCTGGGACTAGCGGGAGAGGGTGTAGCCAAAAACATTCAGTACTTC. Amino acid sequence: CASSYTLGLAGEGVAKNIQYF.